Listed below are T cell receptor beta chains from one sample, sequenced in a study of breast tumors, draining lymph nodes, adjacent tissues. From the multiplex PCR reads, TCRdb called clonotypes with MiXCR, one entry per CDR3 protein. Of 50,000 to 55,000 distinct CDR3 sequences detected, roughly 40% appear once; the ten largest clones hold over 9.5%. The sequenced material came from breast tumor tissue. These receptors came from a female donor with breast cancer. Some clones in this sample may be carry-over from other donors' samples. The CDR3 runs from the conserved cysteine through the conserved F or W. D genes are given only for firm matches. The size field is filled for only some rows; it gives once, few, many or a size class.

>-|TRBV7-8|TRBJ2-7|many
TGTGCCAGCAGCTTCGGCCCAAACTCCTACGAGCAGTACTTC
CASSFGPNSYEQYF
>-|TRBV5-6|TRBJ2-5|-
TGTGCCAGCAGCTTGGCGGGCAAGAGAGGGAGCGACCAAGAGACCCAGTACTTC
CASSLAGKRGSDQETQYF
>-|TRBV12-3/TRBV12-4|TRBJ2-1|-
TGCGCCAGCAGTTTAAACTCGTTTGCAAATGAGCAGTTCTTC
CASSLNSFANEQFF
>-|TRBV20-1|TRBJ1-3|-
TGCAGTGCTTTCGGAGGAAACACCATATATTTT
CSAFGGNTIYF
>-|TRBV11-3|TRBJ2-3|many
TGTGCCAGCAACTTTAGTAGGGGGGCGCGGACAGATACGCAGTATTTT
CASNFSRGARTDTQYF
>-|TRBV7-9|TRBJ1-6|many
TGTGCCAGCAGCTTCACAGGGACCCCTTCACCCCTCCACTTT
CASSFTGTPSPLHF
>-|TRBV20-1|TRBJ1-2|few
TGCAGTGCTAGTCAAGGACAGCTAACCACCTATGGCTACACCTTC
CSASQGQLTTYGYTF
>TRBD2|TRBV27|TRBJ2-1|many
TGTGCCAGCAGTCCCCCGGGACGGGGAGGGAATGAGCAGTTCTTC
CASSPPGRGGNEQFF
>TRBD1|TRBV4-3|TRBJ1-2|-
TGCGCCAGCAGCTTGGGACAGGGGATTGGTGGCTACACCTTC
CASSLGQGIGGYTF
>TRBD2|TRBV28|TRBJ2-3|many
TGTGCCAGCAGTTACCGCGGGGGGGGCACAGATACGCAGTATTTT
CASSYRGGGTDTQYF
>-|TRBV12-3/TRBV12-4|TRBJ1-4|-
TGTGCCAGCAGTTTAAGGTCTAATGAAAAACTGTTTTTT
CASSLRSNEKLFF
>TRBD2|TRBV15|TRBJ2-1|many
TGTGCCACCAGCGGTGATATAGCGGGAGGTGTCGATGAGCAGTTCTTC
CATSGDIAGGVDEQFF
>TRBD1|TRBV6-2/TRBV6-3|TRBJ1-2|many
TGTGCCAGCAGTTACCGGGGACAGACATATGGCTACACCTTC
CASSYRGQTYGYTF
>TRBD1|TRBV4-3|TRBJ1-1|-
TGCGCCAGCAGCCACGGGACAGGGGACACTGAAGCTTTCTTT
CASSHGTGDTEAFF
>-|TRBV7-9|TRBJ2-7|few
TGTGCCAGCAGTTCAAGCTCCTACGAGCAGTACTTC
CASSSSSYEQYF
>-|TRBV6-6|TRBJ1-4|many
TGTGCCAGCAGTTACGGGGACTCTAATGAAAAACTGTTTTTT
CASSYGDSNEKLFF
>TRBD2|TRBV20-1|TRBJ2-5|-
TGCAGTGCTCTCGGACTAGCGGGAGGAATGAAGGAGACCCAGTACTTC
CSALGLAGGMKETQYF
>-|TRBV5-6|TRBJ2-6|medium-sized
TGTGCCAGCAGCTTACTCTCGGGGTCCAACGTCCTGACTTTC
CASSLLSGSNVLTF
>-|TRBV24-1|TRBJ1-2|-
TGTGCCACCAGCGACAGCAACCATGGTTACACCTTC
CATSDSNHGYTF
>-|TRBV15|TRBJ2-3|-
TGTGCCACCAGAGGGGGTTCTAGGACAGATACGCAGTATTTT
CATRGGSRTDTQYF
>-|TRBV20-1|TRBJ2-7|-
TGCAGTGCTAGAGGGTACTCCTACGAGCAGTACTTC
CSARGYSYEQYF
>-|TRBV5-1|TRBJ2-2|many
TGCGCCAGCAGCTTGGAGCCCAGGGGCACCGGGGAGCTGTTTTTT
CASSLEPRGTGELFF
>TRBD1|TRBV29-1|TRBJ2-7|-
TGCAGCGTCGACAGGGGGACCGAGCAGTACTTC
CSVDRGTEQYF
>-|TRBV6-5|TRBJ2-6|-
TGTGCCAGCAGTCACTCGATGACGGGGGCCAACGTCCTGACTTTC
CASSHSMTGANVLTF
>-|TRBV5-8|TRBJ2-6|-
TGTGCCAGCGGCGTGTGGGGGAGGAACACTGAAGCTTTC
CASGVWGRNTEAF
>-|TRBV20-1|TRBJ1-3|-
TGCAGTGCTCGACACGGAACTGGAAACACCATATATTTT
CSARHGTGNTIYF
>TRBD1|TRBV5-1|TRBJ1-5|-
TGCGCCAGCAGCCCAGGACAGGGGTTCGAGCATTTT
CASSPGQGFEHF
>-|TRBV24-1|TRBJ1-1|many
TGTGCCACCAGTGATCGTAAGAACACTGAAGCTTTCTTT
CATSDRKNTEAFF
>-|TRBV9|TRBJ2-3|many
TGTGCCAGCAGCGTAGAGGGGGCCGGGGGTACGCAGTATTTT
CASSVEGAGGTQYF
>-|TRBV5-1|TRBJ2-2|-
TGCGCCAGCAGCTCCTCAGGGGGGACCTACACCGGGGAGCTGTTTTTT
CASSSSGGTYTGELFF
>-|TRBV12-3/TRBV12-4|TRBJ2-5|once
TGTGCCAGCAGTGGGGGCACCGGGACCCAGTACTTC
CASSGGTGTQYF
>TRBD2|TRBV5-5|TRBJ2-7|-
TGTGCCAGCAGCTTGACAGGGACTAGCGGAAACACCTACGAGCAGTACTTC
CASSLTGTSGNTYEQYF
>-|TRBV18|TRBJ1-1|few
TGTGCCAGCTCACCAGGCAGGGATACTGAAGCTTTCTTT
CASSPGRDTEAFF
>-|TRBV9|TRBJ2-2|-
TGTGCCAGCAGCCTAGACTCAGCCTACACCGGGGGGCTGTTTTTT
CASSLDSAYTGGLFF
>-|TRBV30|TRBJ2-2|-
TGTGCCTGGACCACAGGACTGCAGAACACCGGGGAGCTGTTTTTT
CAWTTGLQNTGELFF
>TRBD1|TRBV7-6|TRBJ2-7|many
TGTGCCAGCAGCATGACGGGACAGGGAGAGCAGTACTTC
CASSMTGQGEQYF
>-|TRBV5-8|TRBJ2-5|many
TGTGCCAGCAGCCCGGAGGGGAAGGGTCAAGAGACCCAGTACTTC
CASSPEGKGQETQYF
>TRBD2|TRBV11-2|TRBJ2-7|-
TGTGCCAGCAGCCCCTCTCTAGCGGGAGGAATCTACGAGCAGTACTTC
CASSPSLAGGIYEQYF
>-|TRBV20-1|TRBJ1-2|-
TGCAGTGCTAGGTTAGGGGCAGGAATTGGCGGGGGTGGATACACCTTC
CSARLGAGIGGGGYTF
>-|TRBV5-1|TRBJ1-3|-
TGCGCCAGCAGCTTGGCCGTCAGCCTTCCTGGAAACACCATATATTTT
CASSLAVSLPGNTIYF
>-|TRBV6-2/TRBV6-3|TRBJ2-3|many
TGTGCCAGCAGTTTAAGGGATGCAAACACAGATACGCAGTATTTT
CASSLRDANTDTQYF
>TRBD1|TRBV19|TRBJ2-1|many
TGTGCCAGTAGCCCCGGGACAGGTAACAATGAGCAGTTCTTC
CASSPGTGNNEQFF
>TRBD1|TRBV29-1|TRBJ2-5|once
TGCAGCGTTGGAAGGGGGCAGGGGACCCAGTACTTC
CSVGRGQGTQYF
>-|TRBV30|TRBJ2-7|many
TGTGCCTGGAAGCTAAACCGAAACTACGAGCAGTACTTC
CAWKLNRNYEQYF
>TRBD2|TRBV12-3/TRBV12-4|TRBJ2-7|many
TGTGCCAGCAGGGATTCGGCGGGGGACTCCTACGAGCAGTACTTC
CASRDSAGDSYEQYF
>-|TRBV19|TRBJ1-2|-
TGTGCCAGTAGTCTAGGGCAGAACTATGGCTGCACCTTC
CASSLGQNYGCTF
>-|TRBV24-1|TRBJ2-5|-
TGTGCCACCAGCAACAACAGGGACTCTTGGGAGACCCAGTACTTC
CATSNNRDSWETQYF
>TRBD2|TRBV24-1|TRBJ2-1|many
TGTGCCACCAGTGAGGAACTAGCGGCCTCCTACAATGAGCAGTTCTTC
CATSEELAASYNEQFF
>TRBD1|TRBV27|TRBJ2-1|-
TGTGCCAGCAGTCGAACCGGGACAGGTGCGTACAATGAGCAGTTCTTC
CASSRTGTGAYNEQFF
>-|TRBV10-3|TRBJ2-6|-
TGTGCCATCAGCTCTCCCGGGCTGTGCTCTGGGGCCAACGTCCTGACTTTC
CAISSPGLCSGANVLTF
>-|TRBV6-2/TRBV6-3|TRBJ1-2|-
TGTGCCAGCAGTCCTCCCGGAAACTATGGCCACACCTTC
CASSPPGNYGHTF
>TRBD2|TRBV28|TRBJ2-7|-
TGTGCCAGCAGCTTTTTTAGCGGGGGGGGCTACGAGCAGTACTTC
CASSFFSGGGYEQYF
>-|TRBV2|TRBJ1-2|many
TGTGCCAGCAGAGATAAAAGACCGGCGAGCTATGGCTACACCTTC
CASRDKRPASYGYTF
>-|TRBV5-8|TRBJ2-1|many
TGTGCCAGCACCGCGGACGGGCCCCTCTCCTACAATGAGCAGTTCTTC
CASTADGPLSYNEQFF